This T cell receptor beta chain was identified during a study of response to subunit inactivated influenza vaccine. General observations from the study: A suggestion made by the authors is that each seasonal influenza vaccination recruits few new T cells.

The germline V gene encodes CDR1 SGHRS and CDR2 YFSETQ. V lost 5 bases, J lost 4 bases, and 12 bases lay in between. The CDR3 covers 13 residues. TCRdb analysed the RT-PCR reads with MiXCR anew, one entry per CDR3 protein. In the table there are about 480,000 distinct CDR3 sequences, about an eighth of which are singletons. Concerning this clonotype: What it binds is unknown.

The material was PBMCs from blood, obtained roughly 46 days after vaccination. This receptor was obtained from a man aged 45-65 years who received an inactivated influenza vaccine. This chain connects TRBV5-1 to TRBJ1-1; D unclear. The CDR3 sequence is CASREVPRTEAFF. The CDR3 DNA reads as TGCGCCAGCAGGGAGGTCCCGCGCACTGAAGCTTTCTTT.